These 21 T cell receptor beta chains were all obtained from the same sample, sequenced in a study of tumor-infiltrating lymphocytes in primary liver carcinoma. TCR beta cDNA was made from around 460 ng total RNA with a constant-region primer. Modified slightly, ARM-PCR produced TCR beta libraries over three nested multiplex PCR rounds. Two initial PCR rounds of roughly 10 cycles each paired TRBV1-TRBV30 forward primers with a C-beta reverse primer. TCRdb analysed the multiplex PCR reads with MiXCR anew, one entry per CDR3 protein. This sample carries about 99,000 distinct CDR3 sequences, 69% of them seen once, and the ten largest clones take 7.5% to 10%. Bulk tissue was left unsorted, and RNA and DNA were co-extracted from about 20-30 mg of it. Sequenced material: liver tumor tissue from sampling region 5. The sample's subset: tumor region T5, tumor centre. The receptors stem from a woman aged 60 to 75 with primary liver carcinoma and hepatitis B virus infection.

The chain is built from TRBV7-9 and TRBJ2-2; 7 bases are shared with TRBD2. This CDR3 has 18 residues. Germline-derived CDR1 and CDR2 are SEHNR and FQNEAQ (reference sequence). V trimming: 1 base; J trimming: 1 base; junction bases outside the gene matches: 9. The CDR3 protein is CASSLGGLAGLNTGELFF. The CDR3, as DNA: TGTGCCAGCAGCTTAGGGGGCTTAGCGGGCCTGAACACCGGGGAGCTGTTTTTT.

As regards this clonotype: With a much larger clone just one base away, this may be a read error. V gene TRBV29-1 combines with J gene TRBJ2-1, with D hard to call. Germline V gene lookup returns CDR1 SQVTM and CDR2 ANQGSEA. The CDR3 has 12 residues. CDR3 region: CNVSGPNNEQFF. The CDR3 DNA sequence: TGCAACGTATCCGGGCCAAACAATGAGCAGTTCTTC.

As for this clonotype: This is likely a read error, given that the CDR3 carries no conserved phenylalanine or tryptophan at its end. CDR3 DNA sequence: TGTGCCAGCAGTTTGGCCCGGGAGCAGTTCTTA. Translating gives CASSLAREQFL. The chain links TRBV28 to TRBJ2-1; D uncertain. V shed 3 bases and J shed 10 bases, with 7 bases lying between them. The CDR3 totals 11 residues. Germline values: CDR1 MDHEN, CDR2 SYDVKM.

Note on this clonotype: This may be a read error: a much more frequent sequence differs by one nucleotide. This likely comes from a read error, as the CDR3 has no conserved phenylalanine or tryptophan at its end. J is TRBJ2-1 and V is TRBV5-1; 7 bases map to TRBD1. V was pared by 3 bases and J by 4 bases, with 1 base of the junction left unmatched. CDR1 is SGHRS, CDR2 YFSETQ, per germline. The CDR3 runs 13 residues. CDR3 sequence reads: CASSSTGYNEQFS. The CDR3, as DNA: TGCGCCAGCAGCTCGACAGGGTACAATGAGCAGTTCTCC.

On this clonotype itself: Compared with germline, one end of the junction differs, possibly owing to a read error. V gene TRBV28 combines with J gene TRBJ2-1; D remains ambiguous. The germline CDR1 and CDR2 sequences are MDHEN and SYDVKM. The CDR3 has 14 amino acids. The DNA for the CDR3 is TGTGCCAGCAGTTTCGCGAGCTCCTACAATGATCAGTTCTTC. This encodes CASSFASSYNDQFF. Based on the CDR3 plus reference TRBV28 and TRBJ2-1, the full variable domain is DVKVTQSSRYLVKRTGEKVFLECVQDMDHENMFWYRQDPGLGLRLIYFSYDVKMKEKGDIPEGYSVSREKKERFSLILESASTNQTSMYLCASSFASSYNDQFFGPGTRLTVL.

The chain recombines TRBV29-1 with TRBJ1-1, with D unclear. This CDR3 comprises 13 residues. The germline CDR1 and CDR2 sequences are SQVTM and ANQGSEA. For the CDR3, the DNA is TGCGACGTTGAAGATCGAGGAGGAACTGAAGCTTTCTTT. Encoded protein: CDVEDRGGTEAFF.

This chain connects TRBV28 to TRBJ1-1; D is possibly TRBD1 (6 bases). CDR3 length: 17 amino acids. The V gene lost 5 bases and the J gene lost 4 bases, with 23 bases spanning the gap. Germline V lookup: CDR1 MDHEN, CDR2 SYDVKM. CDR3 sequence: CASSLSGVRGGSTEAFF. CDR3 DNA: TGTGCCAGCAGTCTCTCCGGGGTCAGGGGAGGTTCCACTGAAGCTTTCTTT.

Of note for this clonotype: This may be a read error, as it is one base from a much larger clone. The V gene is TRBV7-9, the J gene TRBJ2-1, with TRBD2 as a possible D gene (6 bases). Per the germline V gene, CDR1 is SEHNR and CDR2 is FQNEAQ (reference sequence). The CDR3 length is 16 residues. V was cut by 5 bases and J by 0 bases, with 14 bases left in between. This chain's CDR3 is CASSPGAAGSYNEQFF. CDR3 nucleotide sequence: TGTGCCAGCAGCCCGGGAGCGGCTGGCTCCTACAATGAGCAGTTCTTC.

The V gene is TRBV11-1, the J gene TRBJ2-1, with a possible D match to TRBD2 (5 bases). Looked up from germline, CDR1 is SGHAT and CDR2 is FQDESV (reference sequence). With 3 bases removed from V and 3 bases from J, the gap between germline ends came to 9 bases. This CDR3 contains 14 residues. The CDR3 DNA follows: TGTGCCAGCAGCTTGGAGAGCGGCTACAATGAGCAGTTCTTC. Translated: CASSLESGYNEQFF.

About this clonotype itself: The conserved final phenylalanine or tryptophan is absent from the CDR3, which likely points to a read error. The chain has TRBV12-3 or TRBV12-4 and TRBJ2-1; 9 positions match TRBD2. Trimming removed 3 bases from V and 1 base from J; junction bases left unmatched: 10. The length of the CDR3 is 18 residues. CDR3 bases: TGTGCCAGCAGTTTGGGGCGGGAGGGCCGCCGATCCTACAATGAGCAGTTCATC. It translates to CASSLGREGRRSYNEQFI.

The rearrangement links TRBV19 to TRBJ2-3; D call uncertain. With 4 bases removed from V and 4 bases from J, the gap between germline ends came to 9 bases. This CDR3 spans 13 amino acids. Per germline, CDR1 LNHDA and CDR2 SQIVND (reference sequence). The CDR3 region has the DNA TGTGCCAGTAGTAGGGGTGGCGCAGATACGCAGTATTTT. This gives the protein CASSRGGADTQYF. The whole variable domain, filled in from reference TRBV19 and TRBJ2-3, reads DGGITQSPKYLFRKEGQNVTLSCEQNLNHDAMYWYRQDPGQGLRLIYYSQIVNDFQKGDIAEGYSVSREKKESFPLTVTSAQKNPTAFYLCASSRGGADTQYFGPGTRLTVL.

Points on this clonotype: The junction shows a germline mismatch at one end, possibly a read error. The chain employs TRBV11-2 and TRBJ2-5; D remains unclear. CDR3 length equals 13 residues. In germline, CDR1 is SGHAT, CDR2 FQNNGV. The CDR3 spells CASTLAPLQTQHF. CDR3 DNA: TGTGCCAGCACCTTAGCCCCGCTCCAGACCCAGCACTTC.

Details on this clonotype: Being one base from a much bigger clone, this may be a read error. The chain employs TRBV28 and TRBJ1-1, with TRBD1 identical over 9 bases. This CDR3 comprises 14 residues. V gave up 5 bases and J gave up 6 bases; unmatched junction bases: 7. CDR1 is MDHEN and CDR2 is SYDVKM in the germline V gene. The CDR3 DNA reads as TGTGCCAGCAGTGGGACAGGGTCAGGGGCTGAAGCTTTCTTT. Amino acids: CASSGTGSGAEAFF.

Remarks on this clonotype: The junction and the germline gene differ at one end; a read error may be behind it. V gene TRBV6-5 combines with J gene TRBJ2-1; TRBD2 matches 8 bases. Germline values: CDR1 MNHEY, CDR2 SVGAGI. The CDR3 spans 16 residues. The CDR3 region is CASSYSTSERANEQSF. CDR3 in DNA: TGCGCCAGCAGTTACTCGACTAGCGAGAGGGCCAATGAGCAGTCCTTC.

This clonotype was observed a few times. The chain has TRBV28 and TRBJ2-3; possibly TRBD2 for D (6 bases). Trimming pared 7 bases from V and 5 bases from J, leaving 19 bases between. The CDR3 spans 15 residues. Germline lookup yields CDR1 MDHEN and CDR2 SYDVKM. The CDR3 is CASTHLVAGRDTQYF. CDR3 coding DNA: TGTGCCAGCACCCACCTAGTCGCGGGGAGAGATACGCAGTATTTT.

There are many counts of this clonotype. This chain joins TRBV6-6 and TRBJ2-1; D tentatively fits TRBD1 or TRBD2 (5 bases each). This CDR3 region has 14 residues. The V and J ends lost 7 bases and 0 bases respectively, with 10 bases between them. CDR1 is MNHNY, CDR2 SVGAGI, per germline (reference sequence). Here the CDR3 reads CASTRGTSYNEQFF. The CDR3, as DNA: TGTGCCAGCACCCGGGGCACCTCCTACAATGAGCAGTTCTTC.

Details on this clonotype: At one end, the junction sequence differs from germline, possibly due to a read error. DNA for the CDR3: TGTGCCAGCAACTTAGATCGAGGAGGTAGGCAGTATTTT. Its translation: CASNLDRGGRQYF. The chain carries TRBV11-2 and TRBJ2-3; D is perhaps TRBD2 (5 bases). This CDR3 contains 13 residues. Germline CDR1 and CDR2: SGHAT and FQNNGV.

The chain links TRBV11-2 to TRBJ2-5, with D maybe TRBD1 (6 bases). From germline, CDR1 is SGHAT and CDR2 FQNNGV. CDR3 length equals 13 residues. This CDR3 reads CVSSLESKGAQYF. The CDR3 nucleotides read TGTGTTAGCAGCTTAGAATCCAAGGGGGCCCAGTACTTC.

This clonotype is medium-sized within its sample. The rearrangement links TRBV11-2 to TRBJ2-6; 9 bases align to TRBD1. The CDR3 covers 18 residues. Germline V CDR1 and CDR2: SGHAT, FQNNGV. After removal of 3 bases from V and 0 bases from J, the junction contained 6 bases not matched to a gene. CDR3 in DNA: TGTGCCAGCAGCTTGCCGGGACAGGGCCTCTCTGGGGCCAACGTCCTGACTTTC. Translating it yields CASSLPGQGLSGANVLTF.

Turning to this clonotype: A read error is possible here, since a much larger clone lies one base away. The rearrangement uses TRBV28 and TRBJ2-1, with 8 bases identical to TRBD1. This CDR3 spans 11 amino acids. V trimming: 5 bases; J trimming: 16 bases; junction bases outside the gene matches: 7. Per the germline V gene, CDR1 is MDHEN and CDR2 is SYDVKM. The CDR3 nucleotides read TGTGCCAGCAGTCATGGGACAGGCGGATTCTTC. It specifies CASSHGTGGFF.

This clonotype was picked up many times. The V and J genes are TRBV6-1 and TRBJ1-4, with D maybe TRBD1 (6 bases). Germline values: CDR1 MNHNS, CDR2 SASEGT. The CDR3 sequence is 14 residues long. V lost 7 bases and J 7 bases, leaving 16 bases between the germline ends. The CDR3 loop is CASKVGGAGEKLFF. CDR3 DNA sequence: TGTGCCAGCAAGGTTGGGGGCGCAGGTGAAAAACTGTTTTTT.